This T cell receptor beta chain was documented in a study of PD-1 blockade in classical Hodgkin lymphoma. General study points: The drivers behind the repertoire differences, possibly disease activity or prior therapy, remain undefined.

All patients experienced relapse after autologous stem cell transplantation, and brentuximab vedotin exposure was variable. Germline V gene sequence: CDR1 SGHTS, CDR2 YDEGEE. The V end was cut by 1 base, the J end by 1 base, with 8 bases between. The CDR3 spans 14 residues. Notes on this clone: Its matching antigen is unknown.

The protocol was immunoSEQ multiplex PCR, while the TCRdb copy is restricted to in-frame clones and leaves out a portion. The table lists about 98,000 clones, roughly 92% of them singletons. This sequence was found in a human donor with classical Hodgkin lymphoma. J is TRBJ1-2 and V is TRBV5-8; tentatively, D is TRBD1 (6 bases). This specimen consisted of peripheral blood mononuclear cells (PBMCs), obtained at baseline. As DNA, the CDR3 is TGTGCCAGCAGCTTGACAGGGATTAACTATGGCTACACCTTC. Protein product: CASSLTGINYGYTF.